In this sample, the clone carrying this T cell receptor (beta chain) turned up many times. The target antigen is unknown. Sequenced by immunoSEQ multiplex PCR; TCRdb stores in-frame clones only, minus some. In the table there are 3,000 to 4,000 clones, around a fifth of which are singletons. This sample was included in a study of sequential checkpoint blockade in melanoma. Findings and caveats of the study: Clinical benefit was about 30 times likelier when tumor T-cell fraction and clonality increased.

As to treatment: randomized to nivolumab then ipilimumab (arm A) or the reverse (arm B). DNA-damaging chemotherapy had not been given to any patient beforehand. This CDR3 has 16 amino acids. Per the germline V gene, CDR1 is SGHNT and CDR2 is YENEEA. Losses at the gene ends were 5 bases for V and 0 bases for J; bases not matched to a gene: 6. The gene calls are TRBV11-3 and TRBJ2-1, with 8 nucleotides matching TRBD2. This material consisted of tumor tissue (inferred from file names), taken from a patient given nivolumab and ipilimumab in sequence. This receptor was taken from a human donor with melanoma. The CDR3, as DNA: TGTGCCAGCAGCATTAGCGGGGCCAGCTCCTACAATGAGCAGTTCTTC. It codes for CASSISGASSYNEQFF.